These 8 T cell receptor beta chains were all obtained from the same sample, sequenced in a study of blood T cell repertoires in COVID-19. TCRdb's table, derived via immunoSEQ multiplex PCR, lists solely in-frame clones and lacks some. The profile shows roughly 150,000 clones, approximately 86% of them singletons. Specimen: PBMCs or T cells enriched from blood (not recorded which). The receptors were sampled from a woman between 40 and 55 years old who had recovered from COVID-19.

The chain carries TRBV6-2 or TRBV6-3 and TRBJ2-3, with TRBD2 identical over 10 bases. The trim removed 6 bases at V and 4 bases at J, leaving 10 bases unmatched. The germline V gene has CDR1 MNHEY and CDR2 SVGEGT. The CDR3 runs 16 residues. The CDR3 DNA follows: TGTGCCAGCAGCCCTAGCGGGAGCATGGCGGCAGATACGCAGTATTTT. Translation gives CASSPSGSMAADTQYF.

This chain links TRBV13 with TRBJ2-7, with TRBD1 matching 11 bases. The J segment lost 3 bases and the V segment lost 5 bases, leaving 6 bases of the junction unmatched. Germline loops: CDR1 PRHDT, CDR2 FYEKMQ (reference sequence). The CDR3 sequence is 15 residues long. The CDR3 loop reads CASSHRDRGGYEQYF. In DNA form, the CDR3 reads TGTGCCAGCAGCCACCGGGACAGGGGGGGCTACGAGCAGTACTTC.

V and J are TRBV7-3 and TRBJ2-1; a weak D match, TRBD2 (6 bases). The length of the CDR3 is 15 residues. The germline gives CDR1 SGHTA, CDR2 FQGTGA. V was trimmed by 5 bases and J by 8 bases, leaving 19 bases between them. CDR3 loop: CASSPVSGEWDEQFF. In nucleotides, the CDR3 is TGTGCCAGCAGCCCCGTTTCGGGGGAGTGGGATGAGCAGTTCTTC.

This clone appeared once. The chain couples TRBV7-9 to TRBJ1-5; D call uncertain. V lost 2 bases and J 4 bases, leaving 6 bases between the germline ends. Germline CDR1 SEHNR, CDR2 FQNEAQ (reference sequence). CDR3 length equals 13 residues. CDR3: CASSLNSNQPQHF. The CDR3 DNA reads TGTGCCAGCAGCTTAAACAGTAATCAGCCCCAGCATTTT. The full variable domain, rest sourced from reference TRBV7-9 and TRBJ1-5, is DTGVSQNPRHKITKRGQNVTFRCDPISEHNRLYWYRQTLGQGPEFLTYFQNEAQLEKSRLLSDRFSAERPKGSFSTLEIQRTEQGDSAMYLCASSLNSNQPQHFGDGTRLSIL.

J is TRBJ2-2 and V is TRBV14; D remains unclear. CDR1 is SGHDN, CDR2 FVKESK, per germline. The CDR3 length is 15 residues. Deletions cut 0 bases from V and 5 bases from J, with 10 bases between. For the CDR3, the DNA is TGTGCCAGCAGCCAAGATCGAGGCGGTACCGGGGAGCTGTTTTTT. This gives the protein CASSQDRGGTGELFF.

In this sample, this clone turned up once. J is TRBJ1-1 and V is TRBV5-1, with D hard to call. Germline V lookup: CDR1 SGHRS, CDR2 YFSETQ. V lost 0 bases and J 0 bases, leaving 9 bases between the germline ends. The length of the CDR3 is 15 residues. In DNA form, the CDR3 reads TGCGCCAGCAGCTTGGGAAGCGGAGTGAACACTGAAGCTTTCTTT. Residues: CASSLGSGVNTEAFF. The entire variable domain, with the rest obtained from reference TRBV5-1 and TRBJ1-1, is as follows: KAGVTQTPRYLIKTRGQQVTLSCSPISGHRSVSWYQQTPGQGLQFLFEYFSETQRNKGNFPGRFSGRQFSNSRSEMNVSTLELGDSALYLCASSLGSGVNTEAFFGQGTRLTVV.

This clone has a single count. The CDR3 bases are TGTGCCAGCAGTTTTCGGACAGGCAATGAGCAGTTCTTC. Its protein is CASSFRTGNEQFF. The V and J genes are TRBV27 and TRBJ2-1; 7 nucleotides line up with TRBD1. The CDR3 is 13 amino acids. The J segment lost 6 bases and the V segment lost 3 bases, leaving 2 bases of the junction unmatched. In germline, CDR1 is MNHEY, CDR2 SMNVEV (reference sequence).

The genes are TRBV19 and TRBJ2-3; 10 positions match TRBD2. Germline CDR1 reads LNHDA; CDR2 reads SQIVND (reference sequence). The CDR3 covers 15 residues. V shed 5 bases and J 6 bases; nucleotides not matched to a gene: 8. The CDR3 DNA reads TGTGCCAGTAGTGGCCAAGCGGGAGGGCCGGATACGCAGTATTTT. Translated: CASSGQAGGPDTQYF. Full variable domain (rest looked up from reference TRBV19 and TRBJ2-3): DGGITQSPKYLFRKEGQNVTLSCEQNLNHDAMYWYRQDPGQGLRLIYYSQIVNDFQKGDIAEGYSVSREKKESFPLTVTSAQKNPTAFYLCASSGQAGGPDTQYFGPGTRLTVL.